This entry lists 17 T cell receptor beta chains sequenced from one sample in a study of blood T cells in healthy people across ages. With a J-beta primer mix and a sample-barcoded 5' primer, a second PCR ran about 6 to 11 cycles. MiXCR was run by TCRdb on the 5' RACE reads, yielding one entry per CDR3 protein. Counted here are some 900,000 distinct CDR3 sequences, approximately 49% occurring once; the ten biggest clones make up 13%. The sample comprised blood. Receptors were obtained from a man in his thirties or forties in good health.

This clonotype was found a few times. The chain joins TRBV4-3 to TRBJ1-1; unclear D gene. The CDR3 totals 15 residues. The germline CDR1 and CDR2 sequences are LGHNA and YSLEER. Trimming took 0 bases from V and 0 from J, leaving 8 bases between them. The CDR3, as DNA: TGCGCCAGCAGCCAAGATCCCGACTTGAACACTGAAGCTTTCTTT. It encodes CASSQDPDLNTEAFF.

On this clonotype itself: A read error may be the cause here, since a much bigger clone is one base away. The genes are TRBV9 and TRBJ1-3; D not resolved. CDR3 length equals 17 residues. In germline, CDR1 is SGDLS, CDR2 YYNGEE. Here the CDR3 DNA reads TGTGCCAGCAGCGTATCCGGATCCGAAGGGTCAGGAAACGCCATATATTTT. Amino acid sequence: CASSVSGSEGSGNAIYF. The full variable domain, with the rest looked up from reference TRBV9 and TRBJ1-3, is DSGVTQTPKHLITATGQRVTLRCSPRSGDLSVYWYQQSLDQGLQFLIQYYNGEERAKGNILERFSAQQFPDLHSELNLSSLELGDSALYFCASSVSGSEGSGNAIYFGEGSWLTVV.

The chain has TRBV20-1 and TRBJ2-7; D possibly matches TRBD1 or TRBD2 (5 bases each). The CDR3 length is 13 residues. Germline assignment: CDR1 DFQATT and CDR2 SNEGSKA (reference sequence). As DNA, the CDR3 is TGCAATGCCCGAGTGGTGGGGGACTACGAGCAGTACTTC. Its translation is CNARVVGDYEQYF.

This chain joins TRBV6-6 and TRBJ1-4, with D possibly being TRBD1 (5 bases). This CDR3 is 16 amino acids long. The germline V and J ends were trimmed by 5 bases and 0 bases, with 13 bases remaining between them. Germline assignment: CDR1 MNHNY and CDR2 SVGAGI (reference sequence). The CDR3 region is CASSDPRQTTNEKLFF. The CDR3 bases are TGTGCCAGCAGTGACCCCCGACAGACAACTAATGAAAAACTGTTTTTT.

This clonotype has more than one count but fewer than ten. The chain has TRBV3-1 and TRBJ2-3, with D maybe TRBD1 (5 bases). CDR3 length equals 13 residues. Trimming left V 4 bases short and J 11 bases short, with 16 bases between. Germline loops: CDR1 LGHDT, CDR2 YNNKEL (reference sequence). The CDR3 sequence: CASSPPFTGGQYF. As DNA, the CDR3 is TGTGCCAGCAGCCCCCCATTTACAGGTGGGCAGTATTTT.

The chain recombines TRBV6-1 with TRBJ2-7; no firm D call. V shed 3 bases and J shed 0 bases, with 12 bases lying between them. This CDR3 has 15 amino acids. Germline CDR1 reads MNHNS; CDR2 reads SASEGT. The chain's CDR3 is CASSDETASSYEQYF. CDR3 nucleotides: TGTGCCAGCAGTGATGAGACCGCATCCTCCTACGAGCAGTACTTC.

The chain joins TRBV29-1 to TRBJ1-1, with a tentative D call TRBD1 (5 bases). Germline V gene sequence: CDR1 SQVTM, CDR2 ANQGSEA. The V gene lost 1 base and the J gene lost 6 bases, with 15 bases spanning the gap. The CDR3 sequence is 14 residues long. CDR3 region: CSVEGSLGEAEAFF. CDR3 sequence (DNA): TGCAGCGTTGAAGGGTCCCTGGGGGAGGCTGAAGCTTTCTTT.

DNA of the CDR3: TGTGCCAGCAGCGCGGACAGGGGCCTTAATTCACCCCTCCACTTT. It translates to CASSADRGLNSPLHF. This chain connects TRBV27 to TRBJ1-6, with TRBD1 matching over 9 bases. Looked up from germline, CDR1 is MNHEY and CDR2 is SMNVEV (reference sequence). This CDR3 has 15 amino acids. Germline trimming cut 6 bases from V and 6 bases from J; bases unmatched to any gene: 6.

V gene TRBV4-2 combines with J gene TRBJ2-5, with TRBD2 identical over 9 bases. The CDR3 runs to 16 residues. The trim removed 5 bases at V and 5 bases at J, leaving 12 bases unmatched. Germline values: CDR1 LGHNA, CDR2 YNFKEQ. As DNA, the CDR3 is TGTGCCAGCAGCGAGGTCCGTCTAGCGGGACTGGAGACCCAGTACTTC. This sequence encodes CASSEVRLAGLETQYF.

Here the CDR3 reads CASSLALPGKVTDTQYF. The CDR3 DNA follows: TGTGCCAGCAGCTTAGCGTTACCGGGGAAGGTGACAGATACGCAGTATTTT. The V and J genes are TRBV7-9 and TRBJ2-3, with D perhaps matching TRBD2 (5 bases). V was trimmed by 0 bases and J by 3 bases, leaving 16 bases between them. Germline lookup yields CDR1 SEHNR and CDR2 FQNEAQ (reference sequence). The CDR3 loop spans 17 amino acids.

The V and J genes are TRBV7-9 and TRBJ2-7; TRBD1 is a possible D gene (5 bases). The CDR3 extends over 14 amino acids. The V end was cut by 5 bases, the J end by 1 base, with 12 bases between. The germline V gene encodes CDR1 SEHNR and CDR2 FQNEAQ (reference sequence). CDR3 sequence: CASSAGFTSYEQYF. The CDR3 DNA follows: TGTGCCAGCAGCGCAGGGTTTACATCCTACGAGCAGTACTTC.

This chain uses TRBV4-1 with TRBJ1-1; D gene unclear. V gave up 0 bases and J gave up 0 bases, with 5 bases separating them. Germline V gives CDR1 MGHRA, CDR2 YSYEKL. This CDR3 has 14 residues. The CDR3 sequence: CASSQDLLNTEAFF. As DNA, the CDR3 is TGCGCCAGCAGCCAAGATCTCCTGAACACTGAAGCTTTCTTT.

CDR3 coding DNA: TGTGCCAGCAGAGGGGAGGGGGCCAACTATGGCTACACCTTC. It yields the protein CASRGEGANYGYTF. The rearrangement links TRBV7-9 to TRBJ1-2; TRBD1 matches at 7 bases. The germline CDR1 and CDR2 sequences are SEHNR and FQNEAQ (reference sequence). V lost 6 bases and J lost 2; bases outside the gene matches: 6. This CDR3 contains 14 residues.

The CDR3 here is CASSFSGGAYEAFF. CDR3 nucleotides: TGTGCCAGCAGTTTCTCAGGGGGCGCATATGAAGCTTTCTTT. The J gene is TRBJ1-1, the V gene TRBV12-3 or TRBV12-4, with TRBD1 matching 8 bases. CDR3 length equals 14 residues. J gave up 7 bases and V 3 bases, and 7 bases lay outside the gene matches.

The DNA for the CDR3 is TGTGCCAGCAGTGGACAAGCGAAGTCTAACTATGGCTACACCTTC. Translated: CASSGQAKSNYGYTF. This chain uses TRBV6-6 with TRBJ1-2; possible D gene TRBD1, 5 bases. The length of the CDR3 is 15 residues. Trimming pared 5 bases from V and 0 bases from J, leaving 13 bases between. Germline V gene lookup returns CDR1 MNHNY and CDR2 SVGAGI (reference sequence).

The J gene is TRBJ2-4, the V gene TRBV3-1; D tentatively reads TRBD1 or TRBD2 (5 bases each). The germline CDR1 and CDR2 sequences are LGHDT and YNNKEL (reference sequence). V was trimmed by 2 bases and J by 0 bases, leaving 8 bases between them. There are 15 residues in the CDR3. CDR3 bases: TGTGCCAGCAGCCAACCCGGGACAGCCAAAAACATTCAGTACTTC. It translates to CASSQPGTAKNIQYF.

This chain uses TRBV7-2 with TRBJ2-1, with 7 bases identical to TRBD1. The CDR3 runs to 13 residues. V shed 3 bases, J shed 5 bases, and the junction held 1 base outside the gene matches. CDR1 is SGHTA and CDR2 is FQGNSA in the germline V gene. Written as DNA, the CDR3 is TGTGCCAGCAGCTTCACAGGGGACAATGAGCAGTTCTTC. It yields the protein CASSFTGDNEQFF.